This TCR beta chain was captured by sequencing in a study of tumor and adjacent non-tumor tissue in lung cancer. This sample's RNA came from whole unsorted tissue. Distant lung tissue was collected more than 3 cm away from the tumor edge. This clonotype was seen a few times. This may stem from a read error, because a much larger clone lies one nucleotide away. The CDR3 does not end in the conserved phenylalanine or tryptophan, so this is likely a read error. CDR1 and CDR2 (germline): MNHEY, SVGEGT. V lost 5 bases and J 5 bases, leaving 9 bases between the germline ends. The CDR3 has 12 residues. Three rounds of nested PCR, following a modified ARM-PCR protocol, produced the TCRbeta library. TCRdb processed the multiplex PCR reads anew with MiXCR; each CDR3 protein has one entry. The sample contains 60,000 to 90,000 distinct CDR3 sequences, around 70% of which appear only once.

This clonotype was sampled from a woman aged 50 to 60 with non-small cell lung cancer. Sequencing was done on a sample of distant non-tumor lung tissue. J is TRBJ2-5 and V is TRBV6-2 or TRBV6-3; TRBD1 might be the D (6 bases). The CDR3 spells CASSGRGETQYS. Here the CDR3 DNA reads TGTGCCAGCAGTGGCAGGGGTGAGACCCAGTACTCC.